This TCR beta chain comes out of a study of blood T cell repertoires in COVID-19. Study as a whole: Samples representing acute and convalescent COVID-19 were sourced from the United States, Italy and Spain.

Sequenced by immunoSEQ multiplex PCR; TCRdb stores in-frame clones only, minus some. The data contain 300,000 to 400,000 clones, about 86% of them seen just once; the ten biggest clones take up roughly 7.1%. Per the germline V gene, CDR1 is SGHVS and CDR2 is FNYEAQ. J gave up 3 bases and V 5 bases, and 10 bases lay outside the gene matches. The CDR3 is made up of 17 amino acids. The TCR was taken from a woman aged 60-75 years with COVID-19, enrolled during active disease. The chain recombines TRBV7-6 with TRBJ2-2, with 9 bases fitting TRBD1. The sequenced material came from peripheral blood. The CDR3 DNA reads as TGTGCCAGCAGCCAACCGGGACAGGGTTTTCACACCGGGGAGCTGTTTTTT. This codes for CASSQPGQGFHTGELFF.